These T cell receptor beta chains were read from a single sample in a study of T cells after yellow fever vaccination. A single record per CDR3 protein comes from TCRdb applying MiXCR to the 5' RACE reads. Counted here are about 400,000 distinct CDR3 sequences, approximately 6% occurring once; the ten biggest clones make up around 16%. Sequencing was performed on PBMCs, taken 5 days after the yellow fever booster vaccination. These receptors all come from a man younger than 45 who received the YFV17D yellow fever vaccine. The CDR3 runs from the conserved cysteine through the conserved F or W. D genes are given only for firm matches. Rows may omit the clone size; those that give it use once, few, many or a size class.

size	V	D	J	length	DNA	CDR3
few	TRBV7-2	TRBD1	TRBJ2-7	16	TGTGCCAGCAGCTTAATATCGGCCGGGACAGGGAACGAGCAGTACTTC	CASSLISAGTGNEQYF
.	TRBV21-1	.	TRBJ2-7	15	TGTGCCAGCAGCAAAGGACAGGGGCGGACCTACGAGCAGTACTTC	CASSKGQGRTYEQYF
many	TRBV6-5	TRBD2	TRBJ2-3	16	TGTGCCAGCAGTTACCTCCGCGGGAGTGCCACAGATACGCAGTATTTT	CASSYLRGSATDTQYF
many	TRBV20-1	.	TRBJ2-1	15	TGCAGTGCTAGAGATCCGGAGGGGATCTACAATGAGCAGTTCTTC	CSARDPEGIYNEQFF
many	TRBV5-5	.	TRBJ1-6	14	TGTGCCAGCAGCTTGGAACAAGAAGGGTCACCCCTCCACTTT	CASSLEQEGSPLHF
many	TRBV9	.	TRBJ2-3	15	TGTGCCAGCAGCTCCCACCGTGGGGACACAGATACGCAGTATTTT	CASSSHRGDTDTQYF
few	TRBV5-1	.	TRBJ1-1	12	TGCGCCAGCAGCGGAACGCCGGCTGAAGCTTTCTTT	CASSGTPAEAFF
.	TRBV20-1	TRBD2	TRBJ2-7	14	TGCAGTGCAACAGGACTAGCGGGATCCTACGAGCAGTACTTC	CSATGLAGSYEQYF
.	TRBV29-1	TRBD1	TRBJ1-2	15	TGCAGCGTTGCAGAATCCGGGACAGGGGTCTATGGCTACACCTTC	CSVAESGTGVYGYTF
few	TRBV11-2	.	TRBJ2-7	15	TGTGCCAGCAGCTTAGCGGGCAGGGGCTTGGACGAGCAGTACTTC	CASSLAGRGLDEQYF
few	TRBV21-1	.	TRBJ2-7	17	TGTGCCAGCAGCAAAGTAGGTGGTTCATCAAGTTCCTACGAGCAGTACTTC	CASSKVGGSSSSYEQYF
.	TRBV7-2	.	TRBJ2-5	15	TGTGCCAGCAGCTTAAGGTACCAGGGACAAGAGACCCAGTACTTC	CASSLRYQGQETQYF
few	TRBV25-1	TRBD1	TRBJ2-5	16	TGTGCCAGCAGCGATCCCGGGACAGGGTTCCAAGAGACCCAGTACTTC	CASSDPGTGFQETQYF
many	TRBV4-3	.	TRBJ2-1	16	TGCGCCAGCAGCCAAGATCGGCAGACTTCCTACAATGAGCAGTTCTTC	CASSQDRQTSYNEQFF
many	TRBV24-1	TRBD2	TRBJ2-2	14	TGTGCCACCAGTGTCGGGGGGGTTACCGGGGAGCTGTTTTTT	CATSVGGVTGELFF
many	TRBV20-1	TRBD2	TRBJ2-5	13	TGCAGTGCTCCCACTAGCGGCCAAGAGACCCAGTACTTC	CSAPTSGQETQYF
.	TRBV7-2	.	TRBJ2-7	13	TGTGCCAGCAGACGAGTACAGGATGGCGAGCAGTACTTC	CASRRVQDGEQYF
few	TRBV28	TRBD2	TRBJ2-7	14	TGTGCCAGCAGGCGGCGGGGGGCCTCCTACGAGCAGTACTTC	CASRRRGASYEQYF
few	TRBV29-1	.	TRBJ1-2	12	TGCAGCGTCAGAGCGGGAATGGGAGGCTACACCTTC	CSVRAGMGGYTF
few	TRBV25-1	.	TRBJ1-1	11	TGTGCCAGCCTTGCGGCTTCTGAAGCTTTCTTT	CASLAASEAFF
many	TRBV6-1	TRBD2	TRBJ2-5	15	TGTGCCAGCAGTGAAGTCCGGGGACTAGGAGAGACCCAGTACTTC	CASSEVRGLGETQYF
many	TRBV20-1	TRBD2	TRBJ2-1	15	TGCAGTGCTACTAAACTAGCGGGAGAGTACAATGAGCAGTTCTTC	CSATKLAGEYNEQFF
few	TRBV13	TRBD2	TRBJ2-7	14	TGTGCCAGCAGCTCCGGACTAGGATCCTACGAGCAGTACTTC	CASSSGLGSYEQYF
.	TRBV4-3	TRBD1	TRBJ2-2	16	TGCGCCAGCAGCCAAGATCCCAGGGGGAGAACCGGGGAGCTGTTTTTT	CASSQDPRGRTGELFF
many	TRBV5-1	TRBD2	TRBJ2-1	15	TGCGCCAGCAACCCCGGACTAGCGGGTTACAATGAGCAGTTCTTC	CASNPGLAGYNEQFF
.	TRBV5-1	.	TRBJ2-7	13	TGCGCCAGCAGCTTGGCGGGGCTATTGGAGCAGTACTTC	CASSLAGLLEQYF